The clone carrying this T cell receptor (beta chain) has only one observation. Per the germline V gene, CDR1 is MGHDK and CDR2 is SYGVNS. V gave up 1 base and J gave up 4 bases; unmatched junction bases: 5. This CDR3 has 17 residues. The source of the sample is a study of cytomegalovirus exposure and HLA in healthy donors. Sequencing used immunoSEQ multiplex PCR; TCRdb keeps in-frame clones, though not all of them. This table holds tens of thousands of clones, 85% to 95% found once. The chain recombines TRBV25-1 with TRBJ2-5; 14 bases are a match to TRBD2. The receptor was isolated from a man aged 18-30 years in good health and CMV-seronegative. The specimen sequenced was PBMCs. The CDR3 DNA is TGTGCCAGCAGTGAATCGATGACTAGCGGGAGGGTAGAGACCCAGTACTTC. Amino acids: CASSESMTSGRVETQYF.